These T cell receptor beta chains were read from a single sample in a study of blood T cell repertoires in COVID-19. The data were produced by immunoSEQ multiplex PCR, yet TCRdb's version contains in-frame clones alone and is incomplete. The sample records a few hundred thousand clones, 75% to 90% being singletons. The specimen was PBMCs or T cells enriched from blood (not recorded which). Receptor source: a woman in her thirties who had been exposed to COVID-19. The CDR3 runs from the conserved cysteine through the conserved F or W. The D gene is left open where the match is weak. Clone size is shown for a subset of rows, as once, few, many or a class of expanded clone.

>TRBV7-8|TRBJ2-1|TRBD2|.
TGTGCCAGCAGCCCCGGGACTAGCGGGGGGCGAAACAATGAGCAGTTCTTC
CASSPGTSGGRNNEQFF
>TRBV6-4|TRBJ2-3|.|.
TGTGCCAGCAGTGAAGAATGGGGCACCCACTCCACAGATACGCAGTATTTT
CASSEEWGTHSTDTQYF
>TRBV7-8|TRBJ1-3|TRBD1|few
TGTGCCAGTCTTCCCTATGAAATAGACAGGGGGCTGGGAAACACCATATATTTT
CASLPYEIDRGLGNTIYF
>TRBV5-6|TRBJ1-5|TRBD1|.
TGTGCCAGCAGCTTGGGGACAGGGAGGCAGCCCCAGCATTTT
CASSLGTGRQPQHF
>TRBV7-6|TRBJ2-6|TRBD1|once
TGTGCCAGCAGCGACAGGGCTGGGGCCAACGTCCTGACTTTC
CASSDRAGANVLTF
>TRBV27|TRBJ1-5|TRBD1|.
TGTGCCAGCAGCAGACAGGGTGATCAGCCCCAGCATTTT
CASSRQGDQPQHF
>TRBV7-2|TRBJ1-3|.|.
TGTGCCAGCAGCTCTTCCTCTGGAAACACCATATATTTT
CASSSSSGNTIYF
>TRBV3-1/TRBV3-2|TRBJ1-1|.|few
TGTGCCAGCAGCCAAAGACACGCCACTGAAGCTTTCTTT
CASSQRHATEAFF
>TRBV3-1/TRBV3-2|TRBJ1-6|TRBD1|few
TGTGCCAGCAGCCCATACGGGACAGGGGATAATTCACCCCTCCACTTT
CASSPYGTGDNSPLHF
>TRBV29-1|TRBJ2-3|TRBD1|.
TGCAGCGTCACAGGGGCTGCAGATACGCAGTATTTT
CSVTGAADTQYF
>TRBV27|TRBJ1-2|TRBD1|.
TGTGCCAGCAGTTTATCCCAGACAGGGTTCTATGGCTACACCTTC
CASSLSQTGFYGYTF
>TRBV2|TRBJ1-4|.|.
TGTGCCAGCAGTGAAATGGTTCAGGCAGGTGAAAAACTGTTTTTT
CASSEMVQAGEKLFF
>TRBV24-1|TRBJ2-2|TRBD1|.
TGTGCCACCAGACCCGGGACAGGGGGCTCCGGGGAGCTGTTTTTT
CATRPGTGGSGELFF
>TRBV3-1/TRBV3-2|TRBJ2-3|.|.
TGTGCCAGCAGCCAAGGAGAGGGTGATACGCAGTATTTT
CASSQGEGDTQYF
>TRBV3-1/TRBV3-2|TRBJ1-6|.|.
TGTGCCAGCAGCCAAGGAGGATTATACAAATACAGGGCGAGTGGTTCACCCCTCCACTTT
CASSQGGLYKYRASGSPLHF